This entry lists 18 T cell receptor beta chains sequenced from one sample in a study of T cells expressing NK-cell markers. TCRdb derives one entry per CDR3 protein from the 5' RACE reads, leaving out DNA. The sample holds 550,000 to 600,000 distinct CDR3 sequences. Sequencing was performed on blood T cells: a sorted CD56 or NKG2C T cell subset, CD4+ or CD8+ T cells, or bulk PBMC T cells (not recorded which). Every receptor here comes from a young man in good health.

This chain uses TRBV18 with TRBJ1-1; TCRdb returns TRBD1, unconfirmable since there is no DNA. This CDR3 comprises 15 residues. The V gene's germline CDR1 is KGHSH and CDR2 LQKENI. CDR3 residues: CASSRGDRGNTEAFF.

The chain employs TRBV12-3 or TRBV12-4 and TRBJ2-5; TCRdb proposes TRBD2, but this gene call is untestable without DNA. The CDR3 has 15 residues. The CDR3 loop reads CASRLTSGIQETQYF.

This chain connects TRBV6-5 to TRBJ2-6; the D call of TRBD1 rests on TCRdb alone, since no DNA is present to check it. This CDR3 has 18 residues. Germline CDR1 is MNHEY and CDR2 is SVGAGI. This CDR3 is CASSYWGALPSGANVLTF.

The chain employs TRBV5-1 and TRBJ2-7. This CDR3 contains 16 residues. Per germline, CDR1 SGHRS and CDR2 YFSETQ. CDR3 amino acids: CASSLGPRNSRYEQYF.

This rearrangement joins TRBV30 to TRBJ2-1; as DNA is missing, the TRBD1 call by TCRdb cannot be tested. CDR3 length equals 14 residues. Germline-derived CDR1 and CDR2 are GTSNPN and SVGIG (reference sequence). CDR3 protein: CAWSKGQASVEQFF.

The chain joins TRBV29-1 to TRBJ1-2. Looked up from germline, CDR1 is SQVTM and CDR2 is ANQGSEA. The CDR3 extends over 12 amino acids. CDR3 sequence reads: CSVSAEYYGYTF.

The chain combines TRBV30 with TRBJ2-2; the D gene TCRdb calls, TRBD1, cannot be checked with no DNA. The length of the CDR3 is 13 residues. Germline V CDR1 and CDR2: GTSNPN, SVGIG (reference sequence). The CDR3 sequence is CAWNRDSPGELFF.

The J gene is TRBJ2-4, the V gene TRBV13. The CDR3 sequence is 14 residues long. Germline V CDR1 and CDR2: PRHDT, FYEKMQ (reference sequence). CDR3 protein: CASSLNVVKNIQYF.

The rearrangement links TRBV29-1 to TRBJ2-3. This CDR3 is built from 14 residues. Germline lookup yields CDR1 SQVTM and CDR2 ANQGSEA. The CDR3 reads CSVEGTALTDTQYF.

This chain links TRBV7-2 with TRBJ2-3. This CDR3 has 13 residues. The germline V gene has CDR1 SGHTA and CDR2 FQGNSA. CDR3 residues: CASSLTLADTQYF.

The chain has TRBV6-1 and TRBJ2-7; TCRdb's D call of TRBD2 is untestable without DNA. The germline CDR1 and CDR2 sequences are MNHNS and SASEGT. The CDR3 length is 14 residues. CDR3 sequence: CASAWGTVSYEQYF.

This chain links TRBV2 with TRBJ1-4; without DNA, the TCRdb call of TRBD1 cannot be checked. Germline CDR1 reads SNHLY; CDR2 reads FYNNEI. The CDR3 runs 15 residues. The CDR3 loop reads CASSALTGINEKLFF.

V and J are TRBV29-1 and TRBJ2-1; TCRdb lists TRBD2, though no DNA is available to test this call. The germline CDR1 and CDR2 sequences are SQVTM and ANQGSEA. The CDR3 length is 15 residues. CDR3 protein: CSAGTDNGLAGPKFF.

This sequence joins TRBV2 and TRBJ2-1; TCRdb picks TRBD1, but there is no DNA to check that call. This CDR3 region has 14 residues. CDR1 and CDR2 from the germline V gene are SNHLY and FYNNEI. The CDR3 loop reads CASRDWQGYNEQFF.

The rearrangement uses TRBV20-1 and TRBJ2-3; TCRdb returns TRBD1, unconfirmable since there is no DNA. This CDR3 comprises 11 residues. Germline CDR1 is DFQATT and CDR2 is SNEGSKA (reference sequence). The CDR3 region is CSRVSTDTQYF.

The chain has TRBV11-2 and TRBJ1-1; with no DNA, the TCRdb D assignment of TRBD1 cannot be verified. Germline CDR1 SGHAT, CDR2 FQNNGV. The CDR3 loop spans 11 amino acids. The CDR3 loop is CASSWTTEAFF.

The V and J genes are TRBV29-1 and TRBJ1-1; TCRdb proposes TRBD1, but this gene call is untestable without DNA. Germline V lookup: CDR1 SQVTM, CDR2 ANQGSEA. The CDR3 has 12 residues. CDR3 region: CSVADGTFEAFF.

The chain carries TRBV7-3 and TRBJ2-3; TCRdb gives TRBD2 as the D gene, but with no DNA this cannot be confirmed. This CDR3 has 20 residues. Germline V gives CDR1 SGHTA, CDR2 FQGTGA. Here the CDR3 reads CASSLFPGIMAGASTDTQYF.